This T cell receptor (beta chain) was sequenced in a study of shared T cell receptors in the human thymus. The data were produced by immunoSEQ multiplex PCR, yet TCRdb's version contains in-frame clones alone and is incomplete. Of 600,000 to 900,000 clones detected, around 85% appear once; the ten largest clones hold around 0.0094%. The CDR3 is 17 residues long. The V segment lost 4 bases and the J segment 4 bases; nucleotides outside the gene matches: 11. Germline V gene data show CDR1 as SGHNT and CDR2 as YYREEE (reference sequence). The sample also formed part of further work on human thymus T cells. That report adds: Thymus was obtained from resections taken during corrective heart surgery. Thymic and blood repertoires seemed to favor certain V and J genes.

The clonotype was recovered from a girl under three years old with a congenital heart defect. Input material: thymocytes. The chain links TRBV5-4 to TRBJ1-3; 10 bases map to TRBD1. The CDR3 reads CASSTNGTGAPGNTIYF. CDR3 sequence (DNA): TGTGCCAGCAGCACTAACGGGACAGGGGCGCCCGGAAACACCATATATTTT.